This T cell receptor beta chain is drawn from a study of T cell responses to AZD1222 COVID-19 vaccine. General study points: Compared with day 0, the breadth and depth of the Spike-specific TCR repertoire rose significantly after two doses of AZD1222. With dominance at 160-218 and 743-854, vaccine-associated CD4 TCRs spanned spike. Nearly half of spike-specific TCRs reportedly go after variant regions that carry no mutations.

Note on this clone: The antigen is undetermined.

Germline CDR1 and CDR2: SGHNT and YYREEE (reference sequence). The germline V and J ends were trimmed by 2 bases and 7 bases, with 16 bases remaining between them. This CDR3 comprises 14 residues. TCRdb keeps only in-frame clones here, not all; method: immunoSEQ multiplex PCR. The sample includes 200,000 to 250,000 clones, approximately 94% seen only once; the top ten take less than 1.2%. This rearrangement joins TRBV5-4 to TRBJ2-7; tentatively, D is TRBD1 or TRBD2 (5 bases each). The origin of this receptor is an adult in good health. The specimen was peripheral blood, collected on day 0 of MenACWY control vaccination. CDR3 sequence (DNA): TGTGCCAGCAGCTTCGGGGCCCCAGGAAGGGAGCAGTACTTC. Protein: CASSFGAPGREQYF.